Below, 5 T cell receptor beta chains from the same sample are listed, as sequenced in a study of T cell responses to AZD1222 COVID-19 vaccine. Assay used: immunoSEQ multiplex PCR; TCRdb lists only in-frame clones, some missing. The table shows fewer than 150,000 clones, with approximately 93% occurring only once. Here the sequenced sample was peripheral blood, taken on day 0 of AZD1222 vaccination. These receptors were taken from an adult in good health.

The rearrangement uses TRBV7-9 and TRBJ1-2, with D perhaps matching TRBD1 (5 bases). CDR3 length: 15 residues. Germline CDR1 and CDR2: SEHNR and FQNEAQ (reference sequence). Trimming removed 1 base from V and 3 bases from J, with 12 bases in between. As DNA, the CDR3 is TGTGCCAGCAGCTTAGTAATGGGGACCCACTATGGCTACACCTTC. It encodes CASSLVMGTHYGYTF.

A single count supports this clone. This chain connects TRBV5-1 to TRBJ2-3; no firm D call. Germline V gene lookup returns CDR1 SGHRS and CDR2 YFSETQ. The CDR3 extends over 15 amino acids. V lost 4 bases to trimming and J lost 5 bases, with 17 bases between them. CDR3 protein: CASSLGWSHGDTQYF. The CDR3 DNA reads as TGCGCCAGCAGCCTCGGGTGGAGCCATGGAGATACGCAGTATTTT.

The V and J genes are TRBV13 and TRBJ2-5; TRBD1 agrees at 7 bases. V lost 5 bases and J lost 4; bases outside the gene matches: 10. The germline V gene encodes CDR1 PRHDT and CDR2 FYEKMQ (reference sequence). The CDR3 has 15 amino acids. The CDR3: CASSDRLQGRETQYF. The CDR3 bases are TGTGCCAGCAGCGACCGTTTACAGGGGCGAGAGACCCAGTACTTC.

The genes are TRBV21-1 and TRBJ2-5; whether TRBD2, the table's D call, matches the DNA was not checked. TRBV21-1 is listed as a pseudogene. The CDR3 totals 15 residues. DNA for the CDR3: TGTGCCAGCAGCATCTGGAGGCGGGAGTGTGAGACCCAGTACTTC. The encoded protein is CASSIWRRECETQYF.

In nucleotides, the CDR3 is TGTGCCAGCAGTTTCGAGGGTCAGCCCCAGCATTTT. This sequence encodes CASSFEGQPQHF. The rearrangement joins TRBV27 to TRBJ1-5; unclear D gene. V was shortened by 3 bases and J by 6 bases, with 6 bases between the two germline ends. Germline-derived CDR1 and CDR2 are MNHEY and SMNVEV (reference sequence). This CDR3 contains 12 residues.